This entry features one T cell receptor beta chain sequence. Its antigen is unidentified. The data are from a study of cytomegalovirus exposure and HLA in healthy donors. Across the study: An early release of data contained approximately 80 million unique TCRs, which came from HLA-typed donors. General observations from the study: Prior analysis indicated that the majority of TCR beta V segments exhibited productivity approximately 87% or approximately 30% of the time. In a later analysis, common viral pathogens appeared linked to several of the most significant clusters. Relative to the approximately 700-donor mean, N-insertions were reportedly fewer in an Asian-associated ancestry cluster in a later analysis.

Trimming shortened V by 5 bases and J by 6 bases, and 9 bases separated the two germline ends. This CDR3 has 12 amino acids. CDR1 and CDR2 (germline): SGHTA, FQGNSA. 13 Jbeta primers and 60 Vbeta primers were used for the PCR. Repertoires were generated with immunoSEQ multiplex PCR, while TCRdb's copy carries only in-frame clones and drops some. Altogether about 190,000 clones are present, nearly 80% being singletons, with the ten largest covering roughly 6%. The sequencing sample was made of PBMCs. The J gene is TRBJ2-3, the V gene TRBV7-2; D gene unclear. This receptor was obtained from a woman aged 25 to 39 in good health and CMV-seropositive. Here the CDR3 reads CASSINSDTQYF. CDR3 nucleotides: TGTGCCAGCAGCATAAACTCCGATACGCAGTATTTT.